The present T cell receptor beta chain was sequenced within a study of OX40 agonist ivuxolimab in advanced cancers. The wider study: As their treatment, patients were administered ivuxolimab, an agonistic anti-OX40 (CD134) antibody. Eligibility admitted prior anti-PD-1, anti-PD-L1 or anti-CTLA-4 therapy; roughly 40% had some.

Sampled blood was obtained at baseline, cycle 4 day 1, and cycle 7 day 1. The protocol was immunoSEQ multiplex PCR, while the TCRdb copy is restricted to in-frame clones and leaves out a portion. Here the sample spans around 46,000 clones, about 74% being singletons. Notes on the study in general: Clones of CD4+ and CD8+ blood T cells grew by week 6 at doses of 0.1 to 3.0 mg/kg.

Notes on this clone: What it recognizes is unknown.

This TCR was sampled from an adult with an advanced solid tumor such as melanoma, head and neck, liver or kidney cancer. The sequencing here drew on CD4+ or CD8+ T cells sorted from blood, taken in a trial of the OX40 agonist ivuxolimab.

The chain's CDR3 is CASSQWGLGGYTF. CDR3 DNA sequence: TGCGCCAGCAGCCAATGGGGCTTGGGTGGCTACACCTTC. This sequence joins TRBV4-1 and TRBJ1-2, with D possibly being TRBD1 (5 bases). With 2 bases removed from V and 7 bases from J, the gap between germline ends came to 11 bases. This CDR3 contains 13 residues. The germline gives CDR1 MGHRA, CDR2 YSYEKL.